This passage covers 17 T cell receptor beta chains from one sample sequenced in a study of blood T cells in healthy people across ages. Through a sample-barcoded 5' primer and a J-beta primer mix, a second PCR was run for 7 to 11 cycles. TCRdb re-called the 5' RACE reads through MiXCR, storing one row per CDR3 protein. The table lists about 690,000 distinct CDR3 sequences, 40% to 50% of them singletons, with approximately 31% in the top ten. Sequencing was done on a sample of blood. These TCRs come from an elderly man in good health.

The chain links TRBV11-2 to TRBJ2-1; no firm D call. The CDR3 runs 11 residues. V was clipped by 0 bases and J by 13 bases, with 7 bases between them. Germline V gene data show CDR1 as SGHAT and CDR2 as FQNNGV. The CDR3 region has the DNA TGTGCCAGCAGCTTAGAGCGAGCACAGTTCTTC. Its translation is CASSLERAQFF.

CDR3 amino acids: CASSFEVNTEAFF. In DNA form, the CDR3 reads TGTGCCAGCAGCTTTGAGGTTAACACTGAAGCTTTCTTT. This chain uses TRBV11-2 with TRBJ1-1; D call uncertain. Trimming removed 3 bases at V and 2 bases at J, with 7 bases between. The CDR3 totals 13 residues. Germline V lookup: CDR1 SGHAT, CDR2 FQNNGV.

A note on this clonotype: One junction end disagrees with the germline gene, perhaps due to a read error. The chain uses TRBV20-1 and TRBJ2-5; D might be TRBD2 (5 bases). Per germline, CDR1 DFQATT and CDR2 SNEGSKA (reference sequence). The CDR3 has 13 residues. CDR3 DNA sequence: TGCAGTGCTGAGCGGAACCGTGGAGAGACCCGGTACTTC. It translates to CSAERNRGETRYF.

This clonotype occurred many times. The chain combines TRBV7-2 with TRBJ2-5, with 7 bases matching TRBD1. The CDR3 has 14 amino acids. V lost 4 bases to trimming and J lost 1 base; unmatched junction nucleotides: 3. CDR1 SGHTA and CDR2 FQGNSA come from the germline V gene. Here the CDR3 reads CASSYDRVQETQYF. The CDR3 DNA is TGTGCCAGCAGCTACGACAGGGTCCAAGAGACCCAGTACTTC.

V is TRBV7-2 and J is TRBJ2-1; 8 bases are a match to TRBD1. Germline-derived CDR1 and CDR2 are SGHTA and FQGNSA. This CDR3 contains 14 residues. The V segment lost 5 bases and the J segment 15 bases; nucleotides outside the gene matches: 15. In DNA, the CDR3 is TGTGCCAGCAGCCCTAACCGGGACAGGTTTAAGGGGTTCTTC. It codes for CASSPNRDRFKGFF. Drawing the rest from reference TRBV7-2 and TRBJ2-1, the complete variable domain is GAGVSQSPSNKVTEKGKDVELRCDPISGHTALYWYRQSLGQGLEFLIYFQGNSAPDKSGLPSDRFSAERTGGSVSTLTIQRTQQEDSAVYLCASSPNRDRFKGFFGPGTRLTVL.

This chain links TRBV6-1 with TRBJ2-1; D is unclear. Trimming left V 6 bases short and J 7 bases short, with 13 bases between. The CDR3 has 13 amino acids. Germline V CDR1 and CDR2: MNHNS, SASEGT. CDR3 protein: CASRPDRSNEQFF. DNA for the CDR3: TGTGCCAGCAGACCGGACCGATCGAATGAGCAGTTCTTC.

This clonotype was seen only a few times. V usage is TRBV11-3 and J usage is TRBJ1-2, with D hard to call. Trimming took off 0 bases at V and 8 bases at J, with 13 bases between the two ends. Germline V lookup: CDR1 SGHNT, CDR2 YENEEA. CDR3 length: 14 residues. The CDR3 spells CASSLDPAGSGYTF. CDR3 in DNA: TGTGCCAGCAGCTTAGATCCTGCGGGAAGCGGCTACACCTTC.

In its sample, this clonotype was seen a few times. This chain uses TRBV20-1 with TRBJ2-5; the D gene could be TRBD1 or TRBD2 (5 bases each). V lost 4 bases to trimming and J lost 2 bases, with 14 bases between them. Germline values: CDR1 DFQATT, CDR2 SNEGSKA (reference sequence). The CDR3 loop spans 14 amino acids. The CDR3, as DNA: TGCAGTGCTAAGACGAGGGGCGGGCAAGAGACCCAGTACTTC. It yields the protein CSAKTRGGQETQYF.

This sequence joins TRBV12-3 or TRBV12-4 and TRBJ1-5, with D maybe TRBD1 (6 bases). CDR3 length: 13 residues. The V and J ends lost 6 bases and 11 bases respectively, with 17 bases between them. The chain's CDR3 is CASSRQAGMSQHF. The CDR3 region has the DNA TGTGCCAGCAGCAGACAGGCCGGTATGTCCCAGCATTTT.

Only a few counts were recorded for this clonotype. J is TRBJ2-7 and V is TRBV6-2 or TRBV6-3; 12 bases fit TRBD1. CDR1 is MNHEY, CDR2 SVGEGT, per germline. The trim removed 8 bases at V and 3 bases at J, leaving 8 bases unmatched. This CDR3 region has 15 residues. CDR3 nucleotide sequence: TGTGCCAGCGGAAGAGGGACAGGGGGCTTCTACGAGCAGTACTTC. This translates into CASGRGTGGFYEQYF.

The sample holds a few counts of this clonotype. The rearrangement uses TRBV20-1 and TRBJ2-7; a weak D match, TRBD2 (6 bases). The CDR3 is 12 residues long. V was clipped by 6 bases and J by 3 bases, with 12 bases between them. Germline assignment: CDR1 DFQATT and CDR2 SNEGSKA (reference sequence). The CDR3 bases are TGCAGTGCCCAGACTAGAAACTACGAGCAGTACTTC. Its protein is CSAQTRNYEQYF.

The rearrangement joins TRBV7-2 to TRBJ1-1, with 9 bases identical to TRBD1. V trimming: 5 bases; J trimming: 11 bases; junction bases outside the gene matches: 9. Germline V gene sequence: CDR1 SGHTA, CDR2 FQGNSA. The CDR3 length is 13 residues. The CDR3 reads CASSPLTGGTAFF. CDR3 bases: TGTGCCAGCAGCCCTTTGACAGGGGGTACGGCTTTCTTT.

The V call is TRBV5-1, the J call TRBJ2-1; 8 bases are shared with TRBD1. V was clipped by 4 bases and J by 2 bases; unmatched bases: 11. Germline V CDR1 and CDR2: SGHRS, YFSETQ. The CDR3 extends over 17 amino acids. DNA for the CDR3: TGCGCCAGCAGCCGGACAGGGCTCTCTTTGCCCTACAATGAGCAGTTCTTC. Its translation: CASSRTGLSLPYNEQFF. Based on the CDR3 plus reference TRBV5-1 and TRBJ2-1, the full variable domain is KAGVTQTPRYLIKTRGQQVTLSCSPISGHRSVSWYQQTPGQGLQFLFEYFSETQRNKGNFPGRFSGRQFSNSRSEMNVSTLELGDSALYLCASSRTGLSLPYNEQFFGPGTRLTVL.

This clonotype was observed at least ten times. This rearrangement joins TRBV4-3 to TRBJ2-7; 7 bases are a match to TRBD2. The junction had 3 bases not matched to a gene; V was cut back by 4 bases and J by 3 bases. This CDR3 spans 13 amino acids. Germline CDR1 LGHNA, CDR2 YSLEER. Here the CDR3 reads CASSRGTNYEQYF. Written as DNA, the CDR3 is TGCGCCAGCAGCCGCGGGACTAACTACGAGCAGTACTTC.

This clonotype showed up many times. This chain joins TRBV29-1 and TRBJ2-1; weak D call: TRBD2 (6 bases). The germline CDR1 and CDR2 sequences are SQVTM and ANQGSEA. Trimming left V 3 bases short and J 4 bases short, with 16 bases between. The CDR3 sequence is 15 residues long. The CDR3 DNA reads TGCAGCGTTGAGCATGGCGGGGTTAAGTACAATGAGCAGTTCTTC. Translation gives CSVEHGGVKYNEQFF.

The chain couples TRBV18 to TRBJ1-2; no clear D. The V gene's germline CDR1 is KGHSH and CDR2 LQKENI. The CDR3 has 11 residues. Trimming removed 6 bases from V and 6 bases from J, with 8 bases in between. The CDR3 sequence: CASSETDGYTF. Written as DNA, the CDR3 is TGTGCCAGCTCTGAAACGGATGGCTACACCTTC.

The chain employs TRBV4-1 and TRBJ2-2; TRBD2 aligns across 13 bases. CDR3 length: 20 amino acids. CDR1 and CDR2 (germline): MGHRA, YSYEKL. Unmatched junction bases numbered 16, after V lost 8 bases and J lost 1 base. The CDR3 sequence is CASRRNLGLAGDVNTGELFF. CDR3 coding DNA: TGCGCCAGCCGCCGCAACCTCGGACTAGCGGGGGACGTGAACACCGGGGAGCTGTTTTTT.